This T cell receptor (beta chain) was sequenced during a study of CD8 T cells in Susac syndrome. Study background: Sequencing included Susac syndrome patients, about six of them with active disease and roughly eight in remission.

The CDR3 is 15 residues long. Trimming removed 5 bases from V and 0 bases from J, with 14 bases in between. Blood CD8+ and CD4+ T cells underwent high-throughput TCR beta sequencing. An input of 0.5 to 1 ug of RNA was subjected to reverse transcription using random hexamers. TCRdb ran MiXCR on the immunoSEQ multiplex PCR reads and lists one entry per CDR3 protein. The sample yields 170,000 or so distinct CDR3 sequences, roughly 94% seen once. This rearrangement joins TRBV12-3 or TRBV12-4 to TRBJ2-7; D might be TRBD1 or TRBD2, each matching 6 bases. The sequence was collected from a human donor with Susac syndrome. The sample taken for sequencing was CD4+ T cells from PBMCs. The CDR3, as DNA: TGTGCCAGCAGTGCCACAGGGAGGAACTCCTACGAGCAGTACTTC. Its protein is CASSATGRNSYEQYF.